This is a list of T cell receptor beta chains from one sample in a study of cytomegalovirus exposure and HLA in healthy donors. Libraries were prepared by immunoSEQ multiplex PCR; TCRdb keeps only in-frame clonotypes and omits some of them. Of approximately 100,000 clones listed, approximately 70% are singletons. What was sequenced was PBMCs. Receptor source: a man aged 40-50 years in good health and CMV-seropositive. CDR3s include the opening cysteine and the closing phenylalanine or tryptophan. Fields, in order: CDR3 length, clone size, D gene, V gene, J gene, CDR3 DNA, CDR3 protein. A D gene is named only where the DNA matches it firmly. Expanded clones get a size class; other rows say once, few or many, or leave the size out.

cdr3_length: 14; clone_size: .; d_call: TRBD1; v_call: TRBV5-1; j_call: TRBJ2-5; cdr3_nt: TGCGCCAGCAGGGTGGACAGGGTATCAGAGACCCAGTACTTC; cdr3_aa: CASRVDRVSETQYF
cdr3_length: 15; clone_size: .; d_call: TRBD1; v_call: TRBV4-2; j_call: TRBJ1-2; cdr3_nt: TGTGCCAGCAGCCAAGGGGGACAGCCCGACTATGGCTACACCTTC; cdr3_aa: CASSQGGQPDYGYTF
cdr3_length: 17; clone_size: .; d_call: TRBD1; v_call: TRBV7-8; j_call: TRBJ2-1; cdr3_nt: TGTGCCAGCAGCTTTCCCTCCGGGACAGTCTTGTACAATGAGCAGTTCTTC; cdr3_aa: CASSFPSGTVLYNEQFF
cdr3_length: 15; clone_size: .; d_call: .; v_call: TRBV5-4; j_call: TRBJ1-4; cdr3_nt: TGTGCCAGCAGCTTGCGGCGGGGCGATCAAGAAAAACTGTTTTTT; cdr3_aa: CASSLRRGDQEKLFF
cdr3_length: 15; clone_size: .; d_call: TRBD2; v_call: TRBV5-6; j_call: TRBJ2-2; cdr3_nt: TGTGCCAGCAGTTGGGGACTAGGGAACACCGGGGAGCTGTTTTTT; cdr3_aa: CASSWGLGNTGELFF
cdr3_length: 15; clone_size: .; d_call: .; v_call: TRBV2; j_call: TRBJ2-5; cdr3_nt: TGTGCCAGCAGCCGGGACATAGGAGTTGAAGAGACCCAGTACTTC; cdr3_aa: CASSRDIGVEETQYF
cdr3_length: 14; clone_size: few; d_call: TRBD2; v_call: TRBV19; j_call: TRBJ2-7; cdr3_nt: TGTGCCAGTACCACTAGCGGGAGGTCCATCGAGCAGTACTTC; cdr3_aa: CASTTSGRSIEQYF
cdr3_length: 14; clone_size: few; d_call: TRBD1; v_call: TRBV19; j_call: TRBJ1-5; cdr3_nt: TGTGCCAGTAGTAAGGGACAGGGGGCCCAGCCCCAGCATTTT; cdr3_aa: CASSKGQGAQPQHF
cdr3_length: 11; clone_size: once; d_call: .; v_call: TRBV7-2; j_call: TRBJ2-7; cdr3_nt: TGTGCCAGCAGCCCAGCCTACGAGCAGTACTTC; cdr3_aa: CASSPAYEQYF
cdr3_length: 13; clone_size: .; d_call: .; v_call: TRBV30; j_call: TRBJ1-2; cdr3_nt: TGTGCCTGGACGGCCGCAGCCGAGGGTGGCTACACCTTC; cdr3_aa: CAWTAAAEGGYTF
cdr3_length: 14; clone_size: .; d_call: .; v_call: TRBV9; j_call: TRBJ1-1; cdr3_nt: TGTGCCAGCAGCGCTCCGGTCGGGAACACTGAAGCTTTCTTT; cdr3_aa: CASSAPVGNTEAFF
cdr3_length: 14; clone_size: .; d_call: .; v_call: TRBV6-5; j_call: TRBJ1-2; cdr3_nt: TGTGCCAGCAGGGGGGCGGGGGATACCTATGGCTACACCTTC; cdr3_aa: CASRGAGDTYGYTF
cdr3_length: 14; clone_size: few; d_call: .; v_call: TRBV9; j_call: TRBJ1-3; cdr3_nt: TGTGCCAGCAGCGTAGGGAGCTCTGGAAACACCATATATTTT; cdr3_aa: CASSVGSSGNTIYF
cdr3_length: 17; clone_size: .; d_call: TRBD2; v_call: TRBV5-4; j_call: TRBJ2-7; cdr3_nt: TGTGCCAGCAGCTTGGGGGGACTAGCGGGGGGAACCTACGAGCAGTACTTC; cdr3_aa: CASSLGGLAGGTYEQYF
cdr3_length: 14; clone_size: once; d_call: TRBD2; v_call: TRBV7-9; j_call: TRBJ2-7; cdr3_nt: TGTGCCAGCACCGCAGGGACTAGGGGCTACGAGCAGTACTTC; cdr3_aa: CASTAGTRGYEQYF
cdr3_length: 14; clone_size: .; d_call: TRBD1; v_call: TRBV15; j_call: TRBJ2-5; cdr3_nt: TGTGCCACTACCGGGACAGGGGGTCCGGAGACCCAGTACTTC; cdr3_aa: CATTGTGGPETQYF
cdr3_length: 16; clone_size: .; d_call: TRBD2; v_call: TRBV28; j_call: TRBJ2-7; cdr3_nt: TGTGCCAGCACAAAGCAGACTAGCGGGATGACCTACGAGCAGTACTTC; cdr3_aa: CASTKQTSGMTYEQYF
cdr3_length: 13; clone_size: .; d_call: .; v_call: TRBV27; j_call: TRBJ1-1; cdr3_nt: TGTGCCAGCAGTTCACAGGTCCCGAATCAAGCTTTCTTT; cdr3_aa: CASSSQVPNQAFF
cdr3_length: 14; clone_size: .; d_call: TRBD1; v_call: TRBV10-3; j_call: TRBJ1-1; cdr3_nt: TGTGCCGCGGGGACTCCAGGGGGCCACACTGAAGCTTTCTTT; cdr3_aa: CAAGTPGGHTEAFF
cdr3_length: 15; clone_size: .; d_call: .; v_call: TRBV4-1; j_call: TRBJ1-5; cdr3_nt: TGCGCCAGCAGCCAAGATAGGCAGGGTTTATACGCTCAGCATTTT; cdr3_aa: CASSQDRQGLYAQHF
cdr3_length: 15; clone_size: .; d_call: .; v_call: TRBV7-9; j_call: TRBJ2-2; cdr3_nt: TGTGCCAGCAGCTTAGCTAGCCTCGACACCGGGGAGCTGTTTTTT; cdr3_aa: CASSLASLDTGELFF
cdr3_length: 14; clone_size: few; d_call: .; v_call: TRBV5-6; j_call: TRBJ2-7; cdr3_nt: TGTGCCAGCAGCTTGGGACTAGACTCTTTCGAGCAGTACTTC; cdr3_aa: CASSLGLDSFEQYF
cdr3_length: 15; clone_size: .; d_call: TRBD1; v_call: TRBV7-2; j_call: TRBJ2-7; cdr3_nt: TGTGCCAGCAGCTTAGGCTCCGGGACAGGGGCCGAGCAGTACTTC; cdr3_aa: CASSLGSGTGAEQYF
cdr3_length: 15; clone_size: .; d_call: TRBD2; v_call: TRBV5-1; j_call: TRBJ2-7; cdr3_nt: TGCGCCAGCAGCTTGGAGGTCGCGGGGGCCTACGAGCAGTACTTC; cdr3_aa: CASSLEVAGAYEQYF
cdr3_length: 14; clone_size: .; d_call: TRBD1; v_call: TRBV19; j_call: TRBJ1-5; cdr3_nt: TGTGCCAGTAGTATCCAACAGGGGATACAGCCCCAGCATTTT; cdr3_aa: CASSIQQGIQPQHF